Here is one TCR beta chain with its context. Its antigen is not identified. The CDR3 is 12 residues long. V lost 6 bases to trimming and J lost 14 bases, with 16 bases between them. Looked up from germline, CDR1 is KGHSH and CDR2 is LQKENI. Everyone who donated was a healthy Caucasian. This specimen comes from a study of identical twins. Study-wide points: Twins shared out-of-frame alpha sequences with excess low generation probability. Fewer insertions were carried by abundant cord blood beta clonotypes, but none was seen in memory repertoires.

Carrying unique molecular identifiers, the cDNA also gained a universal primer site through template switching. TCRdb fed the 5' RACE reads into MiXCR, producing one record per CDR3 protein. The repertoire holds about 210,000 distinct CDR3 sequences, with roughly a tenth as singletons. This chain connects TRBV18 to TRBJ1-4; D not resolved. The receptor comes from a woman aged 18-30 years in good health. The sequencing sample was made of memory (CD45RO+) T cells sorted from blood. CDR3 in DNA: TGTGCCAGCTCGAGGAACGATGGTGGCCTGTTTTTT. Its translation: CASSRNDGGLFF.